There are many counts of the clone carrying this TCR beta chain. As yet, its antigen is unknown. The data belong to a study of T cell repertoires in cytomegalovirus infection. About the research overall: Recently identified HLA-C-restricted CMV epitopes were among the peptides used. In public TCR beta signatures, there were indications of both CMV infection and matching HLA type. Study results and limitations: Clonotypes of TCR beta that were HLA-C-restricted and CMV-specific dominated the ex vivo response.

The CDR3 extends over 14 amino acids. V lost 4 bases and J 0 bases, leaving 8 bases between the germline ends. The germline CDR1 and CDR2 sequences are SGDLS and YYNGEE. MiXCR, applied by TCRdb to the reads, yields one record per CDR3 protein. The sample has roughly 170,000 distinct CDR3 sequences; roughly 20% are singletons. The chain uses TRBV9 and TRBJ1-3; D is unclear. Sample: CD8+ T cells from cultured PBMCs, taken from culture after CMV antigen stimulation. This sequence originates from a human donor in good health (CMV status not recorded). Some clones in this sample may be carry-over from other donors' samples. CDR3 sequence: CASSHPYSGNTIYF. CDR3 in DNA: TGTGCCAGCAGCCACCCATACTCTGGAAACACCATATATTTT. Looking up the rest from reference TRBV9 and TRBJ1-3 gives the full variable domain: DSGVTQTPKHLITATGQRVTLRCSPRSGDLSVYWYQQSLDQGLQFLIQYYNGEERAKGNILERFSAQQFPDLHSELNLSSLELGDSALYFCASSHPYSGNTIYFGEGSWLTVV.